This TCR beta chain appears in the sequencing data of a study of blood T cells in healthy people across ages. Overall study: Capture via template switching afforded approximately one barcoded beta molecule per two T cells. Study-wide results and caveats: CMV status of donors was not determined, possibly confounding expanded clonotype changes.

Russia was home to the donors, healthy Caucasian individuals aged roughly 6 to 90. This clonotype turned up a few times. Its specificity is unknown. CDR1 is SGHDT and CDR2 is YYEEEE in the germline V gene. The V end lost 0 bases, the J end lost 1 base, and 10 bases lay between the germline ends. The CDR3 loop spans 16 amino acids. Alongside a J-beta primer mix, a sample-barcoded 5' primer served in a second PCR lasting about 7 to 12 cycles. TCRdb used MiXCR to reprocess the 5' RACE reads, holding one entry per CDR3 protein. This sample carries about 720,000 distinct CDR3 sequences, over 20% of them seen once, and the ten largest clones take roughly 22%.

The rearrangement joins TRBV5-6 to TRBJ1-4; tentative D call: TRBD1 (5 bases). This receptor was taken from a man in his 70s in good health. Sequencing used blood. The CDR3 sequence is CASSLEPGRTNEKLFF. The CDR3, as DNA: TGTGCCAGCAGCTTGGAACCAGGGCGAACTAATGAAAAACTGTTTTTT.